This T cell receptor (beta chain) derives from a study of cytomegalovirus exposure and HLA in healthy donors. Both 60 Vbeta primers and 13 Jbeta primers went into the PCR. The repertoire was sequenced with immunoSEQ multiplex PCR; TCRdb's copy has only in-frame clones and lacks some. The data contain 110,000 to 150,000 clones, around four fifths of them singletons. As concerns this clone: Its matching antigen is unknown.

Between the trimmed V and J ends, which lost 1 base and 4 bases, there was a span of 10 bases. This CDR3 is 14 amino acids long. CDR1 and CDR2 from the germline V gene are LGHNA and YSLEER. Whole-study findings and limits: Earlier analysis looked at TCR beta V segments, and most were productive about 90% or about 30% of the time. Analyses of presence and absence presupposed an approximately uniform sequencing depth across donors.

This sequence joins TRBV4-3 and TRBJ2-5; tentatively, D is TRBD1 (5 bases). Material: PBMCs. The receptor was derived from a male donor in good health and CMV-seronegative. The CDR3 region is CASSQGTGTETQYF. DNA of the CDR3: TGCGCCAGCAGCCAAGGTACAGGAACAGAGACCCAGTACTTC.